The 9 T cell receptor beta chains below all came from one sample that was sequenced in a study of T cell clones after liver transplantation. Clones were sequenced by immunoSEQ multiplex PCR, and TCRdb holds only the in-frame ones, with some missing. The sample has over 45,000 clones, over 65% seen once. Sequencing used CD4+ T cells from blood, obtained 52 to 60 months after liver transplant. These TCRs come from a human patient who received a liver transplant. Some T cells may have come from the graft donor.

This clone has a single count. The genes are TRBV28 and TRBJ1-1; D possibly corresponds to TRBD1 (5 bases). Trimming cost V 6 bases and J 4 bases, with 12 bases left between them. The germline V gene has CDR1 MDHEN and CDR2 SYDVKM. CDR3 length: 13 amino acids. The CDR3 loop is CASRLGAGTEAFF. The CDR3 DNA sequence: TGTGCCAGCAGACTAGGGGCGGGCACTGAAGCTTTCTTT.

The chain employs TRBV6-1 and TRBJ1-5; no definite D call. With 6 bases removed from V and 7 bases from J, the gap between germline ends came to 13 bases. Germline V lookup: CDR1 MNHNS, CDR2 SASEGT. The CDR3 runs to 13 residues. CDR3 residues: CASRLWTEQPQHF. The CDR3 DNA sequence: TGTGCCAGCAGACTATGGACGGAGCAGCCCCAGCATTTT.

The gene calls are TRBV21-1 and TRBJ1-2. TRBV21-1 constitutes a pseudogene. The CDR3 is made up of 15 amino acids. CDR3 bases: TGTGCCAGCAGCACCGAAAGACCCTTCGGCTATGGCTACACCTTC. Encoded protein: CASSTERPFGYGYTF.

The chain links TRBV2 to TRBJ2-3; D not certain. Germline V gene lookup returns CDR1 SNHLY and CDR2 FYNNEI. Trimming shortened V by 8 bases and J by 1 base, and 10 bases separated the two germline ends. The CDR3 has 13 residues. In nucleotides, the CDR3 is TGTGCCAGCGAAAAGTCTGGCACAGATACGCAGTATTTT. It codes for CASEKSGTDTQYF. The whole variable domain, filled in from reference TRBV2 and TRBJ2-3, reads EPEVTQTPSHQVTQMGQEVILRCVPISNHLYFYWYRQILGQKVEFLVSFYNNEISEKSEIFDDQFSVERPDGSNFTLKIRSTKLEDSAMYFCASEKSGTDTQYFGPGTRLTVL.

The rearrangement links TRBV7-2 to TRBJ1-3; 9 bases line up with TRBD1. The junction had 8 bases not matched to a gene; V was cut back by 4 bases and J by 4 bases. CDR1 is SGHTA and CDR2 is FQGNSA in the germline V gene. The CDR3 length is 16 residues. The DNA for the CDR3 is TGTGCCAGCAGCTCGCCTAGGACAGGGGCCGGAAACACCATATATTTT. This encodes CASSSPRTGAGNTIYF. The complete variable domain, with remaining parts taken from reference TRBV7-2 and TRBJ1-3, reads GAGVSQSPSNKVTEKGKDVELRCDPISGHTALYWYRQSLGQGLEFLIYFQGNSAPDKSGLPSDRFSAERTGGSVSTLTIQRTQQEDSAVYLCASSSPRTGAGNTIYFGEGSWLTVV.

This clone was counted a single time. The chain links TRBV5-1 to TRBJ1-3; D may be TRBD1 (5 bases). Germline V CDR1 and CDR2: SGHRS, YFSETQ. V was trimmed by 2 bases and J by 2 bases, leaving 11 bases between them. The CDR3 spans 15 residues. The CDR3 spells CASSLPRDPGNTIYF. In DNA, the CDR3 is TGCGCCAGCAGCTTACCCAGGGACCCTGGAAACACCATATATTTT.

The CDR3 reads CASSPRQGGTEAFF. The DNA for the CDR3 is TGTGCCAGTAGCCCGAGACAGGGCGGCACTGAAGCTTTCTTT. The genes are TRBV19 and TRBJ1-1; TRBD1 matches at 7 bases. CDR1 and CDR2 (germline): LNHDA, SQIVND (reference sequence). The junction had 8 bases not matched to a gene; V was cut back by 6 bases and J by 4 bases. This CDR3 spans 14 amino acids.

This clone showed up just a few times. This chain uses TRBV19 with TRBJ2-5; 7 bases line up with TRBD1. CDR3 length: 14 amino acids. With 3 bases clipped from V and 2 bases from J, the junction kept 3 bases outside the gene matches. Germline values: CDR1 LNHDA, CDR2 SQIVND (reference sequence). The CDR3 nucleotides are TGTGCCAGTAGTATGGTGGGACAGCAAGAGACCCAGTACTTC. It translates to CASSMVGQQETQYF.

This clone came up once. The genes are TRBV5-6 and TRBJ2-3; perhaps TRBD2 as D (5 bases). The CDR3 length is 15 residues. Trimming cost V 0 bases and J 1 base, with 9 bases left between them. CDR1 and CDR2 (germline): SGHDT, YYEEEE. The CDR3 nucleotides are TGTGCCAGCAGCTTGGCCGGGGTAGGCACAGATACGCAGTATTTT. It specifies CASSLAGVGTDTQYF. The variable domain in full, with the rest retrieved from reference TRBV5-6 and TRBJ2-3, is DAGVTQSPTHLIKTRGQQVTLRCSPKSGHDTVSWYQQALGQGPQFIFQYYEEEERQRGNFPDRFSGHQFPNYSSELNVNALLLGDSALYLCASSLAGVGTDTQYFGPGTRLTVL.